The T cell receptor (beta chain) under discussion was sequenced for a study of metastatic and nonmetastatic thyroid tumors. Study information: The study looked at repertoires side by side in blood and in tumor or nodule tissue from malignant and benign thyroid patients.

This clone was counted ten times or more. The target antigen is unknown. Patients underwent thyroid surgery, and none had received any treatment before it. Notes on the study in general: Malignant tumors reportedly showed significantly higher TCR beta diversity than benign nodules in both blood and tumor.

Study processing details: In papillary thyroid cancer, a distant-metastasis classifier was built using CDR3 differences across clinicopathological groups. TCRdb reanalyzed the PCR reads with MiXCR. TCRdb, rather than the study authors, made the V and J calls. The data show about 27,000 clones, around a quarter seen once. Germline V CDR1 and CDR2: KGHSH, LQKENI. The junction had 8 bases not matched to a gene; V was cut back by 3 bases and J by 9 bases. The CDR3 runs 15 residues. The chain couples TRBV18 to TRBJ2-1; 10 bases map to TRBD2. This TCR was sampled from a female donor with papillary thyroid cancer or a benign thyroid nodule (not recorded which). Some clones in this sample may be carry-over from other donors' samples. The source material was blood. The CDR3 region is CASSPGLAGEFEQFF. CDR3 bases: TGTGCCAGCTCACCGGGGCTAGCGGGAGAATTTGAGCAGTTCTTC.